This is a list of T cell receptor beta chains from one sample in a study of shared clonotypes between healthy human individuals. Only in-frame clones appear in the TCRdb table, and some are missing; sequencing was by immunoSEQ multiplex PCR. Among some 2.1 million clones listed, roughly 95% were seen once. Specimen: naive CD8+ T cells sorted from blood. These receptors all stem from a man between 18 and 35 years old in good health. The CDR3 runs from the conserved cysteine through the conserved F or W. A D gene is named only where the DNA matches it firmly. Part of the rows lack a size; the others show once, few, many or a class for expanded clones.

-	-	TRBV9	TRBJ2-1	CASSVRRVGTSSYNEQFF	TGTGCCAGCAGCGTGAGGAGGGTCGGGACGAGCTCCTACAATGAGCAGTTCTTC
TRBD1	-	TRBV28	TRBJ2-2	CAGSTGGDTGELFF	TGTGCCGGTTCGACAGGGGGAGACACCGGGGAGCTGTTTTTT
-	-	TRBV6-1	TRBJ2-5	CASKGGTAQYF	TGTGCCAGCAAGGGTGGGACGGCCCAGTACTTC
-	-	TRBV6-1	TRBJ1-1	CASGSGDAEAFF	TGTGCCAGTGGGTCGGGGGACGCTGAAGCTTTCTTT
TRBD2	-	TRBV7-8	TRBJ2-3	CASSHVAGVSTDTQYF	TGTGCCAGCAGCCATGTCGCGGGGGTTAGCACAGATACGCAGTATTTT
-	-	TRBV20-1	TRBJ1-1	CSARNYTEAFF	TGCAGTGCGAGAAATTACACTGAAGCTTTCTTT
-	-	TRBV27	TRBJ2-3	CASSIPGGDTQYF	TGTGCCAGCAGTATACCCGGAGGAGATACGCAGTATTTT
-	-	TRBV5-1	TRBJ2-7	CASSLVGRLPYEQYF	TGCGCCAGCAGCTTGGTGGGACGGCTCCCCTACGAGCAGTACTTC
TRBD1	-	TRBV10-3	TRBJ1-1	CAIGQGALNTEAFF	TGTGCCATCGGACAGGGGGCTCTGAACACTGAAGCTTTCTTT
-	-	TRBV7-3	TRBJ2-2	CASSLDQNTGELFF	TGTGCCAGCAGCTTGGACCAGAACACCGGGGAGCTGTTTTTT
-	-	TRBV4-3	TRBJ2-1	CASSQDLVGGEGNEQFF	TGCGCCAGCAGCCAAGATCTAGTAGGGGGAGAGGGCAATGAGCAGTTCTTC
TRBD1	-	TRBV13	TRBJ1-1	CASSPTDRNNTEAFF	TGTGCCAGCAGCCCAACGGACAGGAACAACACTGAAGCTTTCTTT
TRBD2	-	TRBV7-2	TRBJ2-2	CASSLGLAGEEAAGELFF	TGTGCCAGCAGCTTGGGACTAGCGGGGGAAGAAGCGGCCGGGGAGCTGTTTTTT
-	-	TRBV5-4	TRBJ1-2	CASSPLGYGYTF	TGTGCCAGCAGCCCTCTCGGCTATGGCTACACCTTC
TRBD1	-	TRBV9	TRBJ2-5	CASSVSDYRGRETQYF	TGTGCCAGCAGCGTGAGTGATTACAGGGGGCGAGAGACCCAGTACTTC
-	once	TRBV5-5	TRBJ2-7	CASSLGIALLAYEQYF	TGTGCCAGCAGCTTGGGAATAGCTTTACTGGCCTACGAGCAGTACTTC
-	-	TRBV30	TRBJ1-3	CAWSVPGGNTIYF	TGTGCCTGGAGTGTACCTGGGGGAAACACCATATATTTT
-	-	TRBV30	TRBJ1-6	CAWRSAASSYNSPLHF	TGTGCCTGGAGGTCGGCAGCAAGCTCCTATAATTCACCCCTCCACTTT
-	-	TRBV5-4	TRBJ2-1	CASSFNGYEQFF	TGTGCCAGCAGCTTTAACGGCTATGAGCAGTTCTTC
-	-	TRBV6-1	TRBJ1-5	CASILRIGSNQPQHF	TGTGCCAGCATCCTCAGGATAGGTTCCAATCAGCCCCAGCATTTT
-	-	TRBV29-1	TRBJ2-7	CSVDRQGASYEQYF	TGCAGCGTTGATCGCCAGGGAGCCTCCTACGAGCAGTACTTC
-	-	TRBV9	TRBJ2-7	CASSSDWGSEQYF	TGTGCCAGCAGCTCCGACTGGGGGTCCGAGCAGTACTTC
TRBD2	-	TRBV9	TRBJ2-1	CASSPLELAGGSSSYNEQFF	TGTGCCAGCAGCCCCTTGGAGCTAGCGGGAGGGAGTAGCTCCTACAATGAGCAGTTCTTC
-	-	TRBV7-9	TRBJ1-1	CASSVSMETEAFF	TGTGCCAGCAGCGTTTCGATGGAGACTGAAGCTTTCTTT
-	-	TRBV30	TRBJ1-1	CAWSLGGPTEAFF	TGTGCCTGGAGCCTCGGGGGGCCCACTGAAGCTTTCTTT
-	-	TRBV6-5	TRBJ1-4	CASRTTKGELFF	TGTGCCAGCAGGACGACTAAGGGGGAACTGTTTTTT
-	-	TRBV9	TRBJ2-1	CASSVDGLRNEQFF	TGTGCCAGCAGCGTAGACGGACTGAGAAATGAGCAGTTCTTC
-	-	TRBV7-9	TRBJ1-1	CASSLFNTEAFF	TGTGCCAGCAGCCTGTTTAACACTGAAGCTTTCTTT
-	once	TRBV2	TRBJ1-4	CASSDPNREKLFF	TGTGCCAGCAGTGACCCCAATCGGGAAAAACTGTTTTTT
-	-	TRBV30	TRBJ2-3	CAWSEPGGILEDTQYF	TGTGCCTGGAGTGAACCCGGGGGAATCTTAGAAGATACGCAGTATTTT
-	-	TRBV6-5	TRBJ2-7	CASRSTGSYEQYF	TGTGCCAGCAGGTCGACAGGATCCTACGAGCAGTACTTC
-	-	TRBV2	TRBJ2-7	CASRATGPLGSYEQYF	TGTGCCAGCAGGGCGACAGGACCACTAGGCTCCTACGAGCAGTACTTC
-	-	TRBV5-6	TRBJ2-7	CASSQAANYEQYF	TGTGCCAGCAGTCAAGCGGCCAACTACGAGCAGTACTTC
-	-	TRBV19	TRBJ1-4	CASSIPDYEKLFF	TGTGCCAGTAGTATTCCGGATTATGAAAAACTGTTTTTT
-	-	TRBV10-2	TRBJ2-3	CASSPGPLSTDTQYF	TGCGCCAGCAGCCCGGGACCCCTGAGCACAGATACGCAGTATTTT
-	-	TRBV7-7	TRBJ2-1	CASSLTPGNEQFF	TGTGCTAGCAGCTTAACCCCCGGCAATGAGCAGTTCTTC
-	-	TRBV6-5	TRBJ1-2	CASSYLEGGLDGYTF	TGTGCCAGCAGTTACTTGGAGGGAGGGCTGGATGGCTACACCTTC
-	-	TRBV6-6	TRBJ1-2	CASSYSRSELYGYTF	TGTGCCAGCAGTTACTCGAGATCCGAGCTCTATGGCTACACCTTC
TRBD1	-	TRBV28	TRBJ1-2	CASRGQDYGYTF	TGTGCCAGCAGGGGACAGGATTATGGCTACACCTTC
-	-	TRBV15	TRBJ2-1	CATSRDLGEGAYNEQFF	TGTGCCACCAGCAGAGATTTGGGGGAGGGGGCTTACAATGAGCAGTTCTTC
-	-	TRBV30	TRBJ1-5	CAWDGHGGGQPQHF	TGTGCCTGGGACGGTCACGGGGGGGGCCAGCCCCAGCATTTT
-	-	TRBV6-5	TRBJ1-5	CASSYGGGNQPQHF	TGTGCCAGCAGTTACGGGGGCGGCAATCAGCCCCAGCATTTT
TRBD1	-	TRBV2	TRBJ1-1	CASRTGQGNTEAFF	TGTGCCAGCAGGACCGGACAGGGAAACACTGAAGCTTTCTTT
TRBD1	-	TRBV23-1	TRBJ2-7	CASSRQGRSSYEQYF	TGCGCCAGCAGTCGACAGGGGCGTTCTTCCTACGAGCAGTACTTC
-	once	TRBV9	TRBJ1-5	CASSHEGGQPQHF	TGTGCCAGCAGCCATGAGGGGGGTCAGCCCCAGCATTTT
-	-	TRBV18	TRBJ2-2	CASSPGDSFTGELFF	TGTGCCAGCTCACCGGGAGACAGCTTTACCGGGGAGCTGTTTTTT
TRBD1	-	TRBV4-3	TRBJ2-1	CASSQDAGQVYNEQFF	TGCGCCAGCAGCCAAGACGCGGGACAGGTCTACAATGAGCAGTTCTTC
TRBD2	-	TRBV4-1	TRBJ2-3	CASSSRLAGGRDTQYF	TGCGCCAGCAGCTCACGACTAGCGGGGGGCAGAGATACGCAGTATTTT
-	-	TRBV4-3	TRBJ2-7	CASSQVEGVYEQYF	TGCGCCAGCAGCCAAGTCGAAGGAGTCTACGAGCAGTACTTC
TRBD1	few	TRBV5-1	TRBJ1-1	CASSLEQGTEAFF	TGCGCCAGCAGCTTGGAACAGGGGACTGAAGCTTTCTTT
-	once	TRBV5-4	TRBJ2-5	CASNTLGGWDETQYF	TGTGCCAGCAACACCCTAGGTGGTTGGGATGAGACCCAGTACTTC
TRBD2	-	TRBV9	TRBJ2-7	CASSVVAGGSYEQYF	TGTGCCAGCAGCGTAGTAGCGGGGGGCTCCTACGAGCAGTACTTC
-	-	TRBV28	TRBJ2-7	CASSRGSYEQYF	TGTGCCAGCAGTCGGGGCTCCTACGAGCAGTACTTC